This T cell receptor (beta chain) was captured in a study of T cell responses to AZD1222 COVID-19 vaccine. Study-wide results and caveats: Repertoires were sampled only after the peak T cell response. Donors skewed white British and female; clonal diversity was possibly underestimated. It was only a handful of AZD1222 recipients who were seropositive at baseline. There were vaccine-associated CD4 TCRs across spike, dominant at 160-218 and 743-854.

Here immunoSEQ multiplex PCR was the method, and the copy in TCRdb shows in-frame clones only, minus some. The table records around 78,000 clones, about 90% of them present only once. Trimming left V 6 bases short and J 4 bases short, with 13 bases between. The CDR3 has 14 residues. Germline CDR1 is MNHEY and CDR2 is SMNVEV (reference sequence). The table lists this clone with a few counts. Antigen specificity is unknown. The chain recombines TRBV27 with TRBJ1-5; D is possibly TRBD1 (5 bases). This sequence originates from an adult in good health. Material: peripheral blood, obtained on day 0 of MenACWY control vaccination. In DNA, the CDR3 is TGTGCCAGCAGGCCGTCAGGGTTAAATCAGCCCCAGCATTTT. This translates into CASRPSGLNQPQHF.